This TCR beta chain was identified during a study of glioma-infiltrating T cells after dendritic cell vaccination. Profiling relied on immunoSEQ multiplex PCR, and the TCRdb table lists in-frame clones only, not all of them. The sample includes 60,000 or so clones, around nine tenths of them seen just once. This CDR3 is built from 17 residues. The germline CDR1 and CDR2 sequences are SNHLY and FYNNEI. Unmatched junction bases numbered 16, after V lost 8 bases and J lost 8 bases. Time point here: after dendritic cell vaccination, including at tumor progression/relapse. The source was blood, collected after dendritic cell vaccination. The rearrangement uses TRBV2 and TRBJ1-4, with TRBD1 matching 11 bases. This TCR derives from a human donor with glioblastoma. CDR3 in DNA: TGTGCCAGCTTTGGGGGACAGGGGGACTGGTTCCGGGAAAAACTGTTTTTT. Its translation: CASFGGQGDWFREKLFF.